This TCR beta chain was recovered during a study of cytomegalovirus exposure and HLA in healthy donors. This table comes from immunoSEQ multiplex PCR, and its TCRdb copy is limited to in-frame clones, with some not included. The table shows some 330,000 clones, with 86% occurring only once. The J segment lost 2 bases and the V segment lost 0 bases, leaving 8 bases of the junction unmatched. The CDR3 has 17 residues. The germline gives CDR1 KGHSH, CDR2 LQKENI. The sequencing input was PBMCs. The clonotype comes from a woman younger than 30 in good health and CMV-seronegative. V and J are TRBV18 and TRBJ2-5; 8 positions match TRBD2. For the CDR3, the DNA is TGTGCCAGCTCACCACCGAACCGACTAGCGCTTCAAGAGACCCAGTACTTC. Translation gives CASSPPNRLALQETQYF.